Below are 28 T cell receptor beta chains sequenced from a single sample in a study of T cells expressing NK-cell markers. TCRdb re-called the 5' RACE reads and catalogs CDR3 proteins one per entry, DNA excluded. This sample's table has a few hundred thousand distinct CDR3 sequences. Material for sequencing was blood T cells: a sorted CD56 or NKG2C T cell subset, CD4+ or CD8+ T cells, or bulk PBMC T cells (not recorded which). All receptors derive from a man between 18 and 35 years old in good health.

V gene TRBV4-1 combines with J gene TRBJ1-1; TCRdb's D gene call, TRBD1, goes unchecked for lack of DNA. This CDR3 has 14 amino acids. Germline V gene sequence: CDR1 MGHRA, CDR2 YSYEKL. The CDR3: CASSHGRGYTEAFF.

This chain connects TRBV12-3 or TRBV12-4 to TRBJ1-2; TCRdb calls TRBD1, which cannot be checked without DNA. This CDR3 is built from 15 residues. CDR3 region: CASSIDTGGRGGYTF.

The chain has TRBV7-9 and TRBJ2-1; TCRdb's assignment of TRBD1 cannot be checked, as there is no DNA. The germline gives CDR1 SEHNR, CDR2 FQNEAQ (reference sequence). There are 17 residues in the CDR3. CDR3: CASSQYGAGMSYNEQFF.

V gene TRBV6-2 or TRBV6-3 combines with J gene TRBJ2-5; TCRdb designates TRBD1, a call that cannot be tested without DNA. The CDR3 consists of 14 residues. Germline V gene sequence: CDR1 MNHEY, CDR2 SVGEGT. CDR3 sequence reads: CASSRTGIQETQYF.

The chain joins TRBV9 to TRBJ2-2; TCRdb picks TRBD2, but there is no DNA to check that call. Germline V gives CDR1 SGDLS, CDR2 YYNGEE. The CDR3 covers 16 residues. The chain's CDR3 is CASSVSLGGVTGELFF.

This chain links TRBV21-1 with TRBJ2-1; as DNA is missing, the TRBD2 call by TCRdb cannot be tested. TRBV21-1 is a listed pseudogene. The CDR3 sequence is 19 residues long. The CDR3 sequence: CASSPRRDYGLWPYNEQFF.

The chain carries TRBV6-5 and TRBJ1-1; the TCRdb call, TRBD1, lacks DNA for checking. Germline loops: CDR1 MNHEY, CDR2 SVGAGI. CDR3 length equals 15 residues. CDR3 region: CASSYFGQGVTEAFF.

This sequence joins TRBV5-4 and TRBJ2-5; lacking DNA, the TRBD1 call made by TCRdb goes unchecked. CDR1 and CDR2 (germline): SGHNT, YYREEE (reference sequence). This CDR3 region has 13 residues. CDR3 region: CASGRDSQETQYF.

The J gene is TRBJ2-5, the V gene TRBV10-3; no DNA is available, so the TRBD2 call from TCRdb remains unchecked. CDR1 and CDR2 (germline): ENHRY, SYGVKD. The CDR3 runs 16 residues. The CDR3 reads CAISESEGRRDETQYF.

The chain uses TRBV10-3 and TRBJ2-5. The CDR3 sequence is 12 residues long. Germline V CDR1 and CDR2: ENHRY, SYGVKD. CDR3 sequence: CAISEDSETQYF.

The chain uses TRBV7-6 and TRBJ2-3; TCRdb's D call of TRBD2 is untestable without DNA. This CDR3 is built from 15 residues. The germline CDR1 and CDR2 sequences are SGHVS and FNYEAQ. This CDR3 reads CASSLDAGGPSTQYF.

V and J are TRBV7-3 and TRBJ2-3. The CDR3 has 16 residues. The germline gives CDR1 SGHTA, CDR2 FQGTGA. The CDR3 loop is CASSLEGSGPTDTQYF.

This chain connects TRBV5-1 to TRBJ2-1; TCRdb selects TRBD1, and the lack of DNA leaves this call unchecked. CDR1 SGHRS and CDR2 YFSETQ come from the germline V gene. The CDR3 covers 14 residues. The CDR3 loop is CASSFGGGRDEQFF.

The chain carries TRBV14 and TRBJ2-3. CDR1 SGHDN and CDR2 FVKESK come from the germline V gene. The length of the CDR3 is 14 residues. CDR3 residues: CASSPYGGTDTQYF.

This rearrangement joins TRBV3-1 to TRBJ1-2. This CDR3 comprises 13 residues. Germline V gives CDR1 LGHDT, CDR2 YNNKEL (reference sequence). CDR3 sequence reads: CASSHAANYGYTF. Drawing the rest from reference TRBV3-1 and TRBJ1-2, the complete variable domain is DTAVSQTPKYLVTQMGNDKSIKCEQNLGHDTMYWYKQDSKKFLKIMFSYNNKELIINETVPNRFSPKSPDKAHLNLHINSLELGDSAVYFCASSHAANYGYTFGSGTRLTVV.

The V call is TRBV10-2, the J call TRBJ2-2; the TRBD2 assignment by TCRdb is unverifiable without DNA. CDR1 WSHSY and CDR2 SAAADI come from the germline V gene. The CDR3 contains 15 residues. This CDR3 is CASCATSVDTGELFF.

The chain links TRBV15 to TRBJ2-7. Germline assignment: CDR1 LNHNV and CDR2 YYDKDF (reference sequence). This CDR3 contains 13 residues. CDR3 amino acids: CATSLRSTYEQYF.

This chain connects TRBV10-3 to TRBJ2-7; TCRdb gives TRBD1 as the D gene, but with no DNA this cannot be confirmed. Germline V lookup: CDR1 ENHRY, CDR2 SYGVKD. CDR3 length equals 13 residues. CDR3 sequence reads: CAIQGPPRGEQYF.

The J gene is TRBJ2-1, the V gene TRBV7-2; TCRdb picks TRBD1, but there is no DNA to check that call. Germline V CDR1 and CDR2: SGHTA, FQGNSA. The length of the CDR3 is 15 residues. The chain's CDR3 is CASNKGGASDNEQFF. Full variable domain (rest looked up from reference TRBV7-2 and TRBJ2-1): GAGVSQSPSNKVTEKGKDVELRCDPISGHTALYWYRQSLGQGLEFLIYFQGNSAPDKSGLPSDRFSAERTGGSVSTLTIQRTQQEDSAVYLCASNKGGASDNEQFFGPGTRLTVL.

V is TRBV30 and J is TRBJ2-5; checking the TCRdb D call of TRBD2 is not possible without DNA. CDR1 GTSNPN and CDR2 SVGIG come from the germline V gene (reference sequence). The CDR3 has 15 amino acids. The CDR3: CAWSGGGRRQETQYF. The full variable domain, rest sourced from reference TRBV30 and TRBJ2-5, is SQTIHQWPATLVQPVGSPLSLECTVEGTSNPNLYWYRQAAGRGLQLLFYSVGIGQISSEVPQNLSASRPQDRQFILSSKKLLLSDSGFYLCAWSGGGRRQETQYFGPGTRLLVL.

The CDR3 here is CASSLALAGAEQYF. The chain combines TRBV11-1 with TRBJ2-7; TCRdb's D call, TRBD2, is unchecked because there is no DNA. Germline CDR1 and CDR2: SGHAT and FQDESV (reference sequence). CDR3 length: 14 amino acids.

The chain couples TRBV21-1 to TRBJ2-7; TCRdb gives TRBD1 as the D gene, but with no DNA this cannot be confirmed. TRBV21-1 is recorded as a pseudogene. The CDR3 loop spans 15 amino acids. CDR3 loop: CASSKAEDKTYEQYF.

The V gene is TRBV20-1, the J gene TRBJ2-3; TCRdb's D gene call, TRBD2, goes unchecked for lack of DNA. The CDR3 spans 14 residues. CDR1 and CDR2 (germline): DFQATT, SNEGSKA (reference sequence). This CDR3 is CSAVAGASSDTQYF.

V gene TRBV15 combines with J gene TRBJ2-2; there is no DNA to check the TCRdb D call of TRBD2. This CDR3 is built from 13 residues. Germline CDR1 reads LNHNV; CDR2 reads YYDKDF (reference sequence). CDR3 loop: CATSSVGRGELFF.

J is TRBJ2-2 and V is TRBV15. In germline, CDR1 is LNHNV, CDR2 YYDKDF (reference sequence). The length of the CDR3 is 13 residues. The CDR3 loop is CATSRVGTGELFF.

The chain links TRBV6-2 or TRBV6-3 to TRBJ2-4; TCRdb's D call of TRBD1 is untestable without DNA. Germline V gene lookup returns CDR1 MNHEY and CDR2 SVGEGT. The CDR3 sequence is 17 residues long. The CDR3 sequence: CASSRRDRPIAKNIQYF.

The V and J genes are TRBV7-8 and TRBJ2-1; the D gene TCRdb calls, TRBD2, cannot be checked with no DNA. The CDR3 loop spans 16 amino acids. Germline V gene lookup returns CDR1 SGHVS and CDR2 FQNEAQ. CDR3 region: CASSFASGNSYNEQFF.

The V gene is TRBV29-1, the J gene TRBJ1-5. The CDR3 has 11 residues. The germline V gene encodes CDR1 SQVTM and CDR2 ANQGSEA. This chain's CDR3 is CSVEDQRAQHF.